Detailed here is one T cell receptor (beta chain). Its cognate antigen is unknown. The authors divided CD4+ cells into CD45RA+ naive and CD45RA-negative memory subsets. This entry belongs to a study of shared clonotypes between healthy human individuals. Study-wide results and caveats: Genetic and exposure-history diversity was limited by the few donors. Shared clonotypes: about 4.6% naive CD4, roughly 3.5% naive CD8, about 2.5% memory CD4, 0.4% to 0.45% memory CD8.

Assay used: immunoSEQ multiplex PCR; TCRdb lists only in-frame clones, some missing. Of some 1,600,000 clones in the sample, 95% to 99% were seen once. Germline loops: CDR1 MGHRA, CDR2 YSYEKL. The germline V and J ends were trimmed by 1 base and 12 bases, with 13 bases remaining between them. This CDR3 contains 13 residues. V and J are TRBV4-1 and TRBJ2-1; D is uncertain. The sample comprised naive CD4+ T cells sorted from blood. Specified subset: CD45RA+ positively selected. This TCR came from a man younger than 40 in good health. CDR3 DNA sequence: TGCGCCAGCAGCCAAGCCATCCGGTTGCGGCAGTTCTTC. Its protein is CASSQAIRLRQFF.